This TCR beta chain was retrieved from a study of T cell responses to AZD1222 COVID-19 vaccine listed by TCRdb under 2021. Describing the broader study: AZD1222 recipients given second doses at about 4 weeks or at about 12 weeks were pooled, since spike-specific TCR depth and breadth were not found to differ between the two schedules. A total of 230 to 250 trial participants underwent TCR sequencing, of whom under 220 had received two doses of AZD1222 and some 25 had received two doses of the MenACWY control vaccine. Trial participants were enrolled into age subgroups of 18-55, 56-69 and 70-plus years, which contained roughly 140, 27 and 60 TCR-sequenced participants, respectively.

Notes on this clone: Its binding antigen is unknown. Base qualities were left out, and no much larger clone turns up one base away.

The CDR3 regions of human TCRbeta chains were analyzed by immunosequencing. In the authors' own workflow: TCRs in the repertoires were compared against a reference library of SARS-CoV-2-specific TCRs that had been generated with the MIRA antigen-specificity platform. Breadth meant the fraction of unique TCRs that were SARS-CoV-2-associated, whereas depth meant the fraction of total T cells that were SARS-CoV-2-associated. Using the MIRA data, every spike-specific TCR was mapped to the spike region that the TCR reacted to and assigned to either a CD4 or a CD8 class. Log10-transformed breadth and depth values were compared by one-way ANOVA with Sidak's multiple comparisons tests. TCRdb's version of the immuneACCESS table is confined to in-frame rearrangements and falls short of the full clone set. An unresolved V gene accounts for under half of the shortfall where checked; the remainder is of unknown origin. From that table come the V and J calls and clone size; the DNA was used to work out D and trimming. The sample table holds approximately 90,000 clones, of which 85% to 90% were seen once. 8.4% of the sample is in the top ten clones.

Sample time point, as interpreted from the label and publication: baseline before first vaccination. The vaccinee samples were drawn from two UK trials, COV001 and COV002, one of which was a single-blind randomized controlled phase 2/3 trial testing AZD1222 (ChAdOx1 nCoV-19) in healthy adults. For TCRbeta chain sequencing, PBMC samples from trial participants were taken at day 0 and at day 28 after the second dose. Overall results and qualifications from the work: Participants were mostly white British and included more females than males, and it was suggested by the authors that clonal diversity may have been underestimated. Because no day 14 peak-response samples were available, the repertoires could be characterized only after the peak T cell response. Only five or six AZD1222 recipients were SARS-CoV-2 seropositive at baseline, limiting conclusions about previously exposed vaccinees. In the small 56-69-year group, the increase in depth fell short of significance, most likely because of low power. The whole spike protein was spanned by vaccine-associated CD4 TCRs, and dominant responses were seen in regions 160-218 and 743-854. After two AZD1222 doses, both the breadth and the depth of spike-specific TCRs were significantly higher than at day 0 and than in MenACWY recipients. Reportedly, close to half of the unique spike-specific TCRs recognized epitopes lying outside the regions that are mutated in the B.1.351 and B.1.1.7 variants.

Ends trimmed: V by 4 bases, J by 5 bases; bases unmatched to a gene: 11. The germline V gene (reference sequence) supplies CDR1 LNHDA and CDR2 SQIVND. The CDR3 goes from the cysteine to the phenylalanine over 16 residues. Only the CDR3 DNA is retained, 48 bases long and in frame from the first base. The rearranged segments are TRBV19 and TRBJ1-2; TRBD1 aligns with 9 central bases. This receptor was identified in an adult in good health. This specimen consisted of peripheral blood, obtained on day 0 of AZD1222 vaccination. The CDR3 here reads CASSRNRDRDGYGYTF. The nucleotide sequence reads TGTGCCAGTAGTAGAAACCGGGACAGGGATGGGTATGGCTACACCTTC.